The 17 T cell receptor beta chains listed next were all sequenced from one sample in a study of chemoradiotherapy in HPV16-positive cancers. Some clones are missing from TCRdb's copy, which holds only in-frame ones; the method was immunoSEQ multiplex PCR. The sample consists of 930 or so clones, over 85% of them appearing once. This specimen was tumor tissue, taken from a patient who underwent chemoradiotherapy. These TCRs come from a human donor with HPV-associated anogenital cancer.

The genes are TRBV2 and TRBJ1-4; D might be TRBD1 (5 bases). Trimming cost V 6 bases and J 8 bases, with 13 bases left between them. Germline V lookup: CDR1 SNHLY, CDR2 FYNNEI. CDR3 length: 13 residues. The CDR3: CASRQGEREKLFF. The CDR3 DNA reads as TGTGCCAGCAGGCAGGGAGAGAGGGAAAAACTGTTTTTT.

The chain employs TRBV2 and TRBJ1-5, with 7 bases identical to TRBD1. The J segment lost 0 bases and the V segment lost 8 bases, leaving 10 bases of the junction unmatched. CDR1 and CDR2 from the germline V gene are SNHLY and FYNNEI. The CDR3 covers 16 residues. CDR3 DNA sequence: TGTGCCAGCTGGGACAGACCCGTGTATAGCAATCAGCCCCAGCATTTT. Translation gives CASWDRPVYSNQPQHF.

This rearrangement joins TRBV29-1 to TRBJ1-1; 7 nucleotides align to TRBD1. Germline loops: CDR1 SQVTM, CDR2 ANQGSEA. The V gene end was trimmed by 4 bases and the J gene end by 5 bases; junction bases not matched to a gene: 4. This CDR3 has 12 amino acids. The CDR3 loop is CSVGGGQTEAFF. The CDR3 DNA follows: TGCAGCGTTGGAGGGGGCCAGACTGAAGCTTTCTTT.

This chain links TRBV9 with TRBJ2-1, with 7 bases lining up with TRBD1. In germline, CDR1 is SGDLS, CDR2 YYNGEE. V shed 3 bases and J 3 bases; nucleotides not matched to a gene: 3. The CDR3 loop spans 14 amino acids. The CDR3 sequence: CASSGDSNYNEQFF. DNA for the CDR3: TGTGCCAGCAGCGGGGACAGCAACTACAATGAGCAGTTCTTC.

This chain uses TRBV19 with TRBJ1-5, with D possibly matching TRBD1 (5 bases). The V end lost 4 bases, the J end lost 5 bases, and 12 bases lay between the germline ends. Germline loops: CDR1 LNHDA, CDR2 SQIVND (reference sequence). This CDR3 has 14 residues. The CDR3 nucleotides are TGTGCCAGTAGTACGTTACAGGAGGATCAGCCCCAGCATTTT. Translated, it gives CASSTLQEDQPQHF.

The chain recombines TRBV7-2 with TRBJ1-5; D is undetermined. The CDR3 has 14 amino acids. V lost 1 base and J 0 bases, leaving 4 bases between the germline ends. The germline gives CDR1 SGHTA, CDR2 FQGNSA. The CDR3 nucleotides read TGTGCCAGCAGCTTAGGATATAGCAATCAGCCCCAGCATTTT. Protein product: CASSLGYSNQPQHF.

The V and J genes are TRBV30 and TRBJ2-4; weak D call: TRBD1 (6 bases). The germline V gene has CDR1 GTSNPN and CDR2 SVGIG (reference sequence). Trimming left V 0 bases short and J 6 bases short, with 9 bases between. CDR3 length: 13 residues. The CDR3 spells CAWSVRGGNIQYF. CDR3 bases: TGTGCCTGGAGTGTTAGAGGGGGAAACATTCAGTACTTC.

V gene TRBV18 combines with J gene TRBJ2-5; D uncertain. In germline, CDR1 is KGHSH, CDR2 LQKENI. The CDR3 loop spans 11 amino acids. V was clipped by 4 bases and J by 2 bases, with 2 bases between them. This CDR3 reads CASSLQETQYF. As DNA, the CDR3 is TGTGCCAGCTCACTACAAGAGACCCAGTACTTC.

This clone was counted between two and nine times. J is TRBJ1-5 and V is TRBV2, with D perhaps matching TRBD1 (6 bases). This CDR3 region has 12 residues. The germline CDR1 and CDR2 sequences are SNHLY and FYNNEI. Trimming took off 4 bases at V and 10 bases at J, with 11 bases between the two ends. CDR3 in amino acids: CASSGQAKPQHF. The CDR3 nucleotides are TGTGCCAGCAGTGGACAGGCTAAACCCCAGCATTTT.

The V call is TRBV6-6, the J call TRBJ1-1; TRBD1 is a possible D gene (6 bases). The CDR3 has 13 residues. The V and J ends lost 7 bases and 8 bases respectively, with 17 bases between them. From germline, CDR1 is MNHNY and CDR2 SVGAGI (reference sequence). The CDR3 region is CASTFPSGTEAFF. Written as DNA, the CDR3 is TGTGCCAGCACTTTTCCATCCGGGACAGAAGCTTTCTTT.

This clone has only a few counts. The V gene is TRBV10-1, the J gene TRBJ2-7; D perhaps matches TRBD1 (6 bases). In germline, CDR1 is WNHNN, CDR2 SYGVQD (reference sequence). CDR3 length equals 14 residues. V shed 2 bases and J shed 3 bases, with 11 bases lying between them. The CDR3 DNA follows: TGCGCCAGCAGTGAGCCGGGACAAGACTACGAGCAGTACTTC. This codes for CASSEPGQDYEQYF.

In this sample, this clone turned up once. This chain connects TRBV25-1 to TRBJ2-3, with D maybe TRBD2 (6 bases). Trimming removed 7 bases from V and 9 bases from J, with 17 bases in between. Germline CDR1 reads MGHDK; CDR2 reads SYGVNS. There are 13 residues in the CDR3. CDR3 sequence reads: CASMIGGGWTQYF. DNA for the CDR3: TGTGCCAGCATGATCGGGGGTGGGTGGACGCAGTATTTT.

The chain couples TRBV9 to TRBJ1-1; D remains unclear. The CDR3 runs to 13 residues. Germline assignment: CDR1 SGDLS and CDR2 YYNGEE. V lost 1 base, J lost 3 bases, and 7 bases lay in between. CDR3: CASSVSPHTEAFF. DNA of the CDR3: TGTGCCAGCAGCGTATCCCCCCACACTGAAGCTTTCTTT.

This sequence joins TRBV2 and TRBJ1-2; 12 positions agree with TRBD1. The V and J ends lost 4 bases and 8 bases, in that order; junction bases with no gene match: 8. There are 15 residues in the CDR3. In germline, CDR1 is SNHLY, CDR2 FYNNEI. CDR3 DNA sequence: TGTGCCAGCAGTGCTTGGGGACAGGGGGCCGGGGGCTACACCTTC. Its protein is CASSAWGQGAGGYTF.

The V and J genes are TRBV7-9 and TRBJ1-2; D possibly corresponds to TRBD1 (5 bases). The CDR3 length is 14 residues. V gave up 5 bases and J gave up 7 bases, with 17 bases separating them. Looked up from germline, CDR1 is SEHNR and CDR2 is FQNEAQ (reference sequence). The CDR3 nucleotides are TGTGCCAGCAGCCAAGATACAGGTCTGGGTGGCTACACCTTC. This sequence encodes CASSQDTGLGGYTF.

The chain has TRBV19 and TRBJ1-6; D unclear. The germline V and J ends were trimmed by 5 bases and 8 bases, with 16 bases remaining between them. The V gene's germline CDR1 is LNHDA and CDR2 SQIVND (reference sequence). CDR3 size: 15 residues. This chain's CDR3 is CASSLVVLLDSPLHF. Here the CDR3 DNA reads TGTGCCAGTAGTTTGGTTGTGTTATTGGATTCACCCCTCCACTTT.

There are a few counts of this clone. V and J are TRBV5-1 and TRBJ2-4, with 11 bases lining up with TRBD2. The CDR3 runs to 17 residues. V lost 0 bases to trimming and J lost 9 bases; unmatched junction nucleotides: 11. The germline V gene encodes CDR1 SGHRS and CDR2 YFSETQ. CDR3 sequence: CASSLGGALAGEIIQYF. CDR3 sequence (DNA): TGCGCCAGCAGCTTGGGAGGGGCACTAGCGGGGGAAATCATTCAGTACTTC.